The 23 T cell receptor beta chains given below trace back to one sample, sequenced in a study of somatic mutations in cytotoxic T cells in rheumatoid arthritis. The assay was immunoSEQ multiplex PCR, and TCRdb's table has in-frame clones only and misses some. The sample has approximately 18,000 clones; roughly nine tenths are singletons. Sequencing was done on a sample of CD8+ T cells sorted from blood. Receptors were obtained from a man aged 35-49 years in good health.

The chain couples TRBV9 to TRBJ1-5; maybe TRBD1 (6 bases). The CDR3 totals 16 residues. CDR1 and CDR2 from the germline V gene are SGDLS and YYNGEE. Trimming stripped 0 bases from V and 3 bases from J, with 13 bases between. This CDR3 is CASSVGGGGLNQPQHF. CDR3 coding DNA: TGTGCCAGCAGCGTAGGAGGAGGGGGTCTCAATCAGCCCCAGCATTTT.

This chain connects TRBV18 to TRBJ2-2, with unresolved D. V was trimmed by 3 bases and J by 7 bases, leaving 3 bases between them. Germline V gene sequence: CDR1 KGHSH, CDR2 LQKENI. This CDR3 contains 11 residues. CDR3 sequence (DNA): TGTGCCAGCTCACCCGGCGGGGAGCTGTTTTTT. It is translated as CASSPGGELFF.

V gene TRBV4-3 combines with J gene TRBJ2-1, with 8 bases matching TRBD2. The CDR3 length is 17 residues. With V trimmed by 4 bases and J by 0 bases, 8 bases remained unmatched. From germline, CDR1 is LGHNA and CDR2 YSLEER. The CDR3 loop is CASSLSRTSGSYNEQFF. The CDR3 nucleotides are TGCGCCAGCAGCCTAAGCCGTACTAGCGGCTCCTACAATGAGCAGTTCTTC.

The chain couples TRBV10-3 to TRBJ1-3, with 8 bases aligning to TRBD1. The CDR3 contains 15 residues. The trim removed 4 bases at V and 1 base at J, leaving 3 bases unmatched. CDR1 and CDR2 (germline): ENHRY, SYGVKD. The CDR3 nucleotides are TGTGCCATCAGTGCCGACAGGGGTTCTGGAAACACCATATATTTT. Translated, it gives CAISADRGSGNTIYF.

V is TRBV19 and J is TRBJ2-5; D might be TRBD2 (6 bases). In germline, CDR1 is LNHDA, CDR2 SQIVND (reference sequence). The CDR3 consists of 15 residues. V was trimmed by 5 bases and J by 4 bases, leaving 17 bases between them. CDR3 DNA: TGTGCCAGTAGTTGGCGAGGAGGGGCGTTAGAGACCCAGTACTTC. Amino acid sequence: CASSWRGGALETQYF.

The chain carries TRBV7-9 and TRBJ2-1; D possibly corresponds to TRBD2 (6 bases). The CDR3 sequence is 12 residues long. Germline V lookup: CDR1 SEHNR, CDR2 FQNEAQ (reference sequence). Between the trimmed V and J ends, which lost 2 bases and 13 bases, there was a span of 12 bases. This chain's CDR3 is CASSLKTGLQFF. CDR3 DNA: TGTGCCAGCAGCTTAAAAACGGGACTTCAGTTCTTC.

V gene TRBV5-1 combines with J gene TRBJ2-3, with D possibly TRBD1 on 5 matching bases. Germline lookup yields CDR1 SGHRS and CDR2 YFSETQ. Deletions cut 2 bases from V and 2 bases from J, with 12 bases between. The CDR3 covers 15 residues. The CDR3 DNA reads TGCGCCAGCAGCTTTAGGGGTTACTTCACAGATACGCAGTATTTT. Protein: CASSFRGYFTDTQYF.

The chain is built from TRBV5-4 and TRBJ2-7; 8 positions agree with TRBD2. V shed 1 base and J 3 bases; nucleotides not matched to a gene: 3. The germline V gene encodes CDR1 SGHNT and CDR2 YYREEE (reference sequence). The CDR3 extends over 14 amino acids. The CDR3 bases are TGTGCCAGCAGCTTGACTAGCGGTGACTACGAGCAGTACTTC. Encoded protein: CASSLTSGDYEQYF.

In this sample, this clone turned up a few times. The chain is built from TRBV4-3 and TRBJ1-2; no clear D. Trimming took 1 base from V and 7 from J, leaving 10 bases between them. The CDR3 loop spans 13 amino acids. Germline loops: CDR1 LGHNA, CDR2 YSLEER. CDR3 sequence reads: CASSQGEGSGYTF. The CDR3, as DNA: TGCGCCAGCAGCCAAGGGGAGGGCAGTGGCTACACCTTC.

This chain uses TRBV5-4 with TRBJ2-5, with no clear D. The DNA end favors TRBJ2-7, so the J call may be wrong. CDR1 is SGHNT, CDR2 YYREEE, per germline (reference sequence). The CDR3 extends over 13 amino acids. The CDR3 bases are TGTGCCAGCAGCTTTGGTAGCTCCTACGAGCAGTACTTC. Protein sequence: CASSFGSSYEQYF.

The genes are TRBV28 and TRBJ2-3, with TRBD1 identical over 9 bases. The germline V gene has CDR1 MDHEN and CDR2 SYDVKM. The CDR3 is made up of 15 amino acids. The junction had 7 bases not matched to a gene; V was cut back by 5 bases and J by 4 bases. For the CDR3, the DNA is TGTGCCAGCAGTGCCGGGACAGGGAGAGCAGATACGCAGTATTTT. Its protein is CASSAGTGRADTQYF. Looking up the rest from reference TRBV28 and TRBJ2-3 gives the full variable domain: DVKVTQSSRYLVKRTGEKVFLECVQDMDHENMFWYRQDPGLGLRLIYFSYDVKMKEKGDIPEGYSVSREKKERFSLILESASTNQTSMYLCASSAGTGRADTQYFGPGTRLTVL.

This CDR3 reads CASSFQAGKWYNEQFF. In nucleotides, the CDR3 is TGTGCCAGCAGCTTCCAAGCGGGAAAGTGGTACAATGAGCAGTTCTTC. This chain links TRBV5-5 with TRBJ2-1; the match to TRBD2 covers 7 bases. The CDR3 spans 16 residues. J lost 4 bases, V lost 2 bases, and 9 bases had no gene match. Germline V gene data show CDR1 as SGHKS and CDR2 as YYEKEE (reference sequence). Full variable domain (remainder filled in from reference TRBV5-5 and TRBJ2-1): DAGVTQSPTHLIKTRGQQVTLRCSPISGHKSVSWYQQVLGQGPQFIFQYYEKEERGRGNFPDRFSARQFPNYSSELNVNALLLGDSALYLCASSFQAGKWYNEQFFGPGTRLTVL.

This sequence joins TRBV7-9 and TRBJ2-2; D is ambiguous. Germline V gene data show CDR1 as SEHNR and CDR2 as FQNEAQ (reference sequence). V dropped 0 bases and J dropped 7 bases, with 6 bases sitting between them. This CDR3 region has 13 residues. DNA of the CDR3: TGTGCCAGCAGCTTAGCGTCGAGCGGGGAGCTGTTTTTT. Encoded protein: CASSLASSGELFF.

The chain is built from TRBV7-6 and TRBJ1-1; 7 positions agree with TRBD1. With 5 bases clipped from V and 0 bases from J, the junction kept 9 bases outside the gene matches. The germline CDR1 and CDR2 sequences are SGHVS and FNYEAQ. The CDR3 is 16 amino acids. This chain's CDR3 is CASSGHRGGLNTEAFF. DNA of the CDR3: TGTGCCAGCAGCGGCCACAGGGGAGGCCTGAACACTGAAGCTTTCTTT.

This chain joins TRBV27 and TRBJ2-2; weak D call: TRBD2 (6 bases). Trimming stripped 6 bases from V and 4 bases from J, with 15 bases between. Germline CDR1 and CDR2: MNHEY and SMNVEV (reference sequence). The CDR3 runs to 15 residues. In DNA, the CDR3 is TGTGCCAGCAGGCCCGGGACTCCATTCACCGGGGAGCTGTTTTTT. This codes for CASRPGTPFTGELFF.

This clone turned up a few times. The rearrangement joins TRBV27 to TRBJ1-3, with TRBD1 matching over 7 bases. CDR1 MNHEY and CDR2 SMNVEV come from the germline V gene (reference sequence). The J segment lost 3 bases and the V segment lost 2 bases, leaving 1 base of the junction unmatched. The CDR3 length is 14 residues. CDR3 sequence reads: CASSLTGVGNTIYF. In DNA, the CDR3 is TGTGCCAGCAGTTTAACAGGGGTTGGAAACACCATATATTTT.

This sequence joins TRBV6-5 and TRBJ1-1; D gene uncertain. Germline loops: CDR1 MNHEY, CDR2 SVGAGI. Trimming cost V 2 bases and J 3 bases, with 10 bases left between them. There are 14 residues in the CDR3. The CDR3 loop reads CASSYDGRYTEAFF. Here the CDR3 DNA reads TGTGCCAGCAGTTACGATGGCAGGTACACTGAAGCTTTCTTT.

In its sample, this clone was seen once. The chain links TRBV15 to TRBJ2-3; D unclear. The germline V gene has CDR1 LNHNV and CDR2 YYDKDF (reference sequence). This CDR3 is built from 17 residues. V gave up 1 base and J gave up 1 base, with 15 bases separating them. As DNA, the CDR3 is TGTGCCACCAGCAGAGCTGGCGGAATTTGGGGCACAGATACGCAGTATTTT. Its translation is CATSRAGGIWGTDTQYF.

The chain uses TRBV27 and TRBJ2-1; D may be TRBD1 (5 bases). V dropped 6 bases and J dropped 9 bases, with 15 bases sitting between them. CDR1 and CDR2 (germline): MNHEY, SMNVEV (reference sequence). This CDR3 has 13 amino acids. The chain's CDR3 is CASSPTVEAEQFF. CDR3 in DNA: TGTGCCAGCAGCCCGACAGTCGAGGCTGAGCAGTTCTTC.

V is TRBV9 and J is TRBJ2-2; 7 nucleotides line up with TRBD1. The CDR3 extends over 16 amino acids. Per the germline V gene, CDR1 is SGDLS and CDR2 is YYNGEE. Unmatched junction bases numbered 10, after V lost 6 bases and J lost 2 bases. CDR3: CASNPSRGSNTGELFF. DNA for the CDR3: TGTGCCAGCAACCCCAGCAGGGGGTCAAACACCGGGGAGCTGTTTTTT.

The rearrangement links TRBV15 to TRBJ1-1; 9 nucleotides line up with TRBD1. This CDR3 has 15 amino acids. J gave up 11 bases and V 3 bases, and 13 bases lay outside the gene matches. The germline gives CDR1 LNHNV, CDR2 YYDKDF (reference sequence). CDR3 DNA sequence: TGTGCCACCAGCAGGCCGGGACAGGGATTGGGGGGGGCTTTCTTT. Amino acids: CATSRPGQGLGGAFF.

The chain links TRBV6-5 to TRBJ1-1; D perhaps matches TRBD1 (6 bases). Germline V gives CDR1 MNHEY, CDR2 SVGAGI. The CDR3 has 15 residues. Trimming removed 6 bases at V and 5 bases at J, with 19 bases between. CDR3 sequence (DNA): TGTGCCAGCAGACCCACATTACAGGGTTTTACTGAAGCTTTCTTT. This translates into CASRPTLQGFTEAFF.

This clone has only a few counts. The chain couples TRBV27 to TRBJ2-1; D not resolved. The ends were cut back, 5 bases at V and 6 bases at J, with 8 bases in the middle. This CDR3 is built from 12 residues. Germline V lookup: CDR1 MNHEY, CDR2 SMNVEV (reference sequence). The CDR3 loop reads CASSVIGNEQFF. CDR3 DNA sequence: TGTGCCAGCAGTGTAATAGGCAATGAGCAGTTCTTC.